The 4 T cell receptor beta chains reported below all come from one sample, sequenced in a study of shared clonotypes between healthy human individuals. Profiled with immunoSEQ multiplex PCR; TCRdb holds only in-frame clones, not every one. The data hold roughly 410,000 clones, with about 97% observed a single time. Sequencing was carried out using memory CD8+ T cells sorted from blood. Regarding subset: CD45RO+ cells pooled with CCR7-negative TemRA cells. The origin of the receptors is a man aged 25 to 40 in good health.

V usage is TRBV27 and J usage is TRBJ2-1; D perhaps matches TRBD2 (5 bases). Germline CDR1 and CDR2: MNHEY and SMNVEV (reference sequence). Trimming took 3 bases from V and 6 from J, leaving 9 bases between them. There are 13 residues in the CDR3. CDR3 loop: CASSLWTANEQFF. The CDR3 DNA reads as TGTGCCAGCAGTTTGTGGACTGCCAATGAGCAGTTCTTC.

This clone turned up a few times. V and J are TRBV9 and TRBJ2-3; TRBD2 agrees at 8 bases. CDR1 SGDLS and CDR2 YYNGEE come from the germline V gene. With V trimmed by 0 bases and J by 4 bases, 10 bases remained unmatched. This CDR3 has 17 amino acids. CDR3 region: CASSVGGAGAQADTQYF. CDR3 in DNA: TGTGCCAGCAGCGTAGGGGGAGCGGGAGCTCAGGCAGATACGCAGTATTTT.

This clone was observed a single time. The junction does not match germline at one end; this may be a read error. This chain uses TRBV19 with TRBJ2-7, with D unresolved. This CDR3 comprises 15 residues. Germline CDR1 reads LNHDA; CDR2 reads SQIVND (reference sequence). This CDR3 is CASTFSSESSCEQYF. The CDR3 coding sequence is TGTGCCAGTACCTTCAGCAGCGAAAGCTCCTGCGAGCAGTACTTC. The full variable domain, its missing parts supplied by reference TRBV19 and TRBJ2-7, is DGGITQSPKYLFRKEGQNVTLSCEQNLNHDAMYWYRQDPGQGLRLIYYSQIVNDFQKGDIAEGYSVSREKKESFPLTVTSAQKNPTAFYLCASTFSSESSCEQYFGPGTRLTVT.

The V call is TRBV28, the J call TRBJ1-1; possibly TRBD1 for D (5 bases). This CDR3 is built from 14 residues. The V gene's germline CDR1 is MDHEN and CDR2 SYDVKM. The germline V and J ends were trimmed by 4 bases and 0 bases, with 9 bases remaining between them. The CDR3 is CASSSAGMNTEAFF. The CDR3 coding sequence is TGTGCCAGCAGTTCAGCAGGGATGAACACTGAAGCTTTCTTT.